Below are 29 T cell receptor beta chains sequenced from a single sample in a study of CD8 T cells in Susac syndrome. Random hexamers served to reverse transcribe roughly 0.5 to 1 ug RNA. Each CDR3 protein is one row after TCRdb ran MiXCR on the immunoSEQ multiplex PCR reads. The repertoire holds about 210,000 distinct CDR3 sequences, with about 95% as singletons. The sequencing sample was made of CD4+ T cells from PBMCs. The source of these receptors is a human donor with multiple sclerosis.

V is TRBV30 and J is TRBJ1-1; 9 nucleotides line up with TRBD1. J lost 7 bases, V lost 3 bases, and 6 bases had no gene match. The CDR3 has 13 residues. Germline assignment: CDR1 GTSNPN and CDR2 SVGIG (reference sequence). CDR3: CAWSEGTGSEAFF. CDR3 sequence (DNA): TGTGCCTGGAGCGAGGGGACAGGGAGTGAAGCTTTCTTT. Complete variable domain (other parts from reference TRBV30 and TRBJ1-1): SQTIHQWPATLVQPVGSPLSLECTVEGTSNPNLYWYRQAAGRGLQLLFYSVGIGQISSEVPQNLSASRPQDRQFILSSKKLLLSDSGFYLCAWSEGTGSEAFFGQGTRLTVV.

This clonotype was found once. The chain carries TRBV29-1 and TRBJ2-5; no firm D call. The CDR3 is 12 residues long. Germline CDR1 reads SQVTM; CDR2 reads ANQGSEA. V was trimmed by 4 bases and J by 3 bases, leaving 9 bases between them. CDR3 DNA sequence: TGCAGCGTTGGCAGAATAGAAGAGACCCAGTACTTC. This sequence encodes CSVGRIEETQYF.

V gene TRBV19 combines with J gene TRBJ1-2; 10 bases line up with TRBD1. There are 14 residues in the CDR3. CDR1 is LNHDA, CDR2 SQIVND, per germline (reference sequence). J lost 8 bases, V lost 3 bases, and 6 bases had no gene match. CDR3 DNA sequence: TGTGCCAGTAGTATGGGACAGGGGCTACGAGGCTACACCTTC. As protein: CASSMGQGLRGYTF.

The J gene is TRBJ1-1, the V gene TRBV29-1; the match to TRBD1 covers 11 bases. CDR3 length: 14 amino acids. The V and J ends lost 6 bases and 1 base, in that order; junction bases with no gene match: 4. The germline V gene has CDR1 SQVTM and CDR2 ANQGSEA. The CDR3 coding sequence is TGCAGCGTCGGGACAGGGGGGAGGAACACTGAAGCTTTCTTT. It encodes CSVGTGGRNTEAFF.

The chain combines TRBV21-1 with TRBJ2-7; TRBD2 is the table's D call and was not checked against the DNA. TRBV21-1 is marked as a pseudogene. This CDR3 contains 15 residues. The DNA of the CDR3 is TGTGCCAGCAGCATAGGACTAGCGGGAACCTACGAGCAGTACTTC. Its protein is CASSIGLAGTYEQYF.

This chain joins TRBV5-1 and TRBJ2-3, with a tentative D call TRBD1 (6 bases). The CDR3 has 13 amino acids. Looked up from germline, CDR1 is SGHRS and CDR2 is YFSETQ. Trimming removed 7 bases at V and 6 bases at J, with 15 bases between. DNA for the CDR3: TGCGCCAGCCGTACCCTAACAGGGGATACGCAGTATTTT. Protein: CASRTLTGDTQYF.

This clonotype was counted once. The J gene is TRBJ2-1, the V gene TRBV3-1; no definite D call. This CDR3 is 16 amino acids long. Germline assignment: CDR1 LGHDT and CDR2 YNNKEL (reference sequence). The V end lost 0 bases, the J end lost 3 bases, and 12 bases lay between the germline ends. The CDR3 spells CASSQDPPNNYNEQFF. The CDR3 nucleotides read TGTGCCAGCAGCCAAGATCCGCCGAATAACTACAATGAGCAGTTCTTC.

The chain links TRBV5-1 to TRBJ2-7; no definite D call. CDR1 is SGHRS, CDR2 YFSETQ, per germline. V was trimmed by 2 bases and J by 6 bases, leaving 15 bases between them. The CDR3 has 14 amino acids. Here the CDR3 reads CASSFRVSSGEQYF. The CDR3 bases are TGCGCCAGCAGCTTTAGGGTCTCGTCGGGCGAGCAGTACTTC.

The gene calls are TRBV3-1 and TRBJ2-1; D not certain. Germline V gene data show CDR1 as LGHDT and CDR2 as YNNKEL (reference sequence). The CDR3 extends over 12 amino acids. With 1 base removed from V and 9 bases from J, the gap between germline ends came to 7 bases. The CDR3 nucleotides are TGTGCCAGCAGCCAAGCTCTTGGTGAGCAGTTCTTC. Protein product: CASSQALGEQFF.

The rearrangement uses TRBV5-1 and TRBJ1-1, with 8 bases lining up with TRBD1. Trimming at V came to 4 bases and at J to 1 base, leaving 3 bases not matched to a gene. The CDR3 spans 14 residues. Germline V gene lookup returns CDR1 SGHRS and CDR2 YFSETQ. The CDR3 is CASSRTGSNTEAFF. CDR3 bases: TGCGCCAGCAGCCGGACAGGGTCGAACACTGAAGCTTTCTTT.

The chain carries TRBV27 and TRBJ2-7; 9 bases line up with TRBD1. The CDR3 has 13 amino acids. Germline V gene sequence: CDR1 MNHEY, CDR2 SMNVEV (reference sequence). Trimming removed 9 bases from V and 3 bases from J; junction bases left unmatched: 6. The CDR3 DNA reads TGTGCCAGTTCGGACAGGGGTTTCTACGAGCAGTACTTC. This codes for CASSDRGFYEQYF.

V is TRBV15 and J is TRBJ2-1; no reliable D call. V shed 5 bases and J shed 0 bases, with 11 bases lying between them. The CDR3 runs to 15 residues. Germline assignment: CDR1 LNHNV and CDR2 YYDKDF (reference sequence). The CDR3 spells CATSGTVRSYNEQFF. As DNA, the CDR3 is TGTGCCACCAGCGGAACAGTACGCTCCTACAATGAGCAGTTCTTC.

The chain joins TRBV27 to TRBJ2-7; TRBD2 is a possible D gene (5 bases). V was trimmed by 6 bases and J by 2 bases, leaving 17 bases between them. The CDR3 runs 15 residues. CDR1 and CDR2 from the germline V gene are MNHEY and SMNVEV (reference sequence). The CDR3 loop reads CASRQPGGLAYEQYF. The CDR3 DNA follows: TGTGCCAGCAGACAACCCGGTGGACTTGCCTACGAGCAGTACTTC.

The rearrangement links TRBV15 to TRBJ1-2, with a weak D call TRBD1 (6 bases). The length of the CDR3 is 13 residues. The V and J ends lost 0 bases and 5 bases respectively, with 7 bases between them. Germline V gene data show CDR1 as LNHNV and CDR2 as YYDKDF (reference sequence). CDR3 sequence: CATSREGAYGYTF. The DNA of the CDR3 is TGTGCCACCAGCAGAGAGGGGGCGTATGGCTACACCTTC. The complete variable domain, with remaining parts taken from reference TRBV15 and TRBJ1-2, reads DAMVIQNPRYQVTQFGKPVTLSCSQTLNHNVMYWYQQKSSQAPKLLFHYYDKDFNNEADTPDNFQSRRPNTSFCFLDIRSPGLGDTAMYLCATSREGAYGYTFGSGTRLTVV.

This clonotype came up once. CDR3 amino acids: CASSDGAYEQYF. CDR3 bases: TGTGCCAGCAGTGACGGAGCCTACGAGCAGTACTTC. The chain uses TRBV6-1 and TRBJ2-7; D remains ambiguous. The CDR3 sequence is 12 residues long. V was clipped by 3 bases and J by 2 bases, with 5 bases between them. Germline CDR1 and CDR2: MNHNS and SASEGT.

The count of this clonotype is one. The chain uses TRBV2 and TRBJ1-2; D is uncertain. The CDR3 spans 12 residues. Germline V gene data show CDR1 as SNHLY and CDR2 as FYNNEI. The germline V and J ends were trimmed by 6 bases and 8 bases, with 13 bases remaining between them. The chain's CDR3 is CASSDWSRGYTF. CDR3 sequence (DNA): TGTGCCAGCAGCGACTGGTCGCGGGGCTACACCTTC.

The V and J genes are TRBV25-1 and TRBJ2-1; maybe TRBD1 (6 bases). The CDR3 has 15 amino acids. Germline CDR1 is MGHDK and CDR2 is SYGVNS. Trimming pared 4 bases from V and 4 bases from J, leaving 14 bases between. The CDR3 DNA follows: TGTGCCAGCAGTGCCCCCGGGACAAATTACAATGAGCAGTTCTTC. Its translation is CASSAPGTNYNEQFF.

This rearrangement joins TRBV3-1 to TRBJ2-5; no firm D call. The CDR3 loop spans 11 amino acids. Germline V gene lookup returns CDR1 LGHDT and CDR2 YNNKEL (reference sequence). The germline V and J ends were trimmed by 7 bases and 7 bases, with 10 bases remaining between them. The CDR3 region is CASTFSGTQYF. In nucleotides, the CDR3 is TGTGCCAGCACCTTCTCCGGGACCCAGTACTTC.

This clonotype was detected once. The chain employs TRBV20-1 and TRBJ1-5; a weak D match, TRBD1 (5 bases). V lost 6 bases, J lost 2 bases, and 11 bases lay in between. The V gene's germline CDR1 is DFQATT and CDR2 SNEGSKA (reference sequence). The length of the CDR3 is 13 residues. The chain's CDR3 is CSAAVGRNQPQHF. CDR3 DNA sequence: TGCAGTGCCGCGGTGGGGCGCAATCAGCCCCAGCATTTT.

This sequence joins TRBV15 and TRBJ1-2; TRBD1 might be the D (5 bases). Deletions cut 4 bases from V and 3 bases from J, with 12 bases between. Germline V lookup: CDR1 LNHNV, CDR2 YYDKDF (reference sequence). The CDR3 is made up of 14 amino acids. This CDR3 reads CATSIGGLHYGYTF. CDR3 coding DNA: TGTGCCACCAGCATTGGGGGTTTGCACTATGGCTACACCTTC.

As for this clonotype: Sequence at one end of the junction differs from germline and may be a read error. The V call is TRBV3-1, the J call TRBJ2-7; tentatively, D is TRBD1 (7 bases). The CDR3 is made up of 14 amino acids. Per germline, CDR1 LGHDT and CDR2 YNNKEL (reference sequence). This CDR3 is CASSLQGDSHEQYF. The CDR3 DNA follows: TGTGCCAGCAGCCTCCAGGGGGACTCCCACGAGCAGTACTTC.

V is TRBV3-1 and J is TRBJ2-5; D is perhaps TRBD2 (6 bases). CDR1 is LGHDT, CDR2 YNNKEL, per germline (reference sequence). Trimming removed 0 bases at V and 6 bases at J, with 14 bases between. This CDR3 is built from 15 residues. CDR3 in amino acids: CASSQDRAGGKTQYF. The CDR3 nucleotides are TGTGCCAGCAGCCAAGATCGAGCGGGCGGAAAGACCCAGTACTTC.

This chain links TRBV28 with TRBJ2-1; either TRBD1 or TRBD2 may fit D (5 bases each). Deletions cut 5 bases from V and 10 bases from J, with 15 bases between. Germline CDR1 MDHEN, CDR2 SYDVKM. CDR3 length: 13 residues. The CDR3: CASSPTPGPEQFF. In DNA, the CDR3 is TGTGCCAGCAGTCCGACTCCGGGACCGGAGCAGTTCTTC. Filled out from reference TRBV28 and TRBJ2-1, the complete variable domain reads DVKVTQSSRYLVKRTGEKVFLECVQDMDHENMFWYRQDPGLGLRLIYFSYDVKMKEKGDIPEGYSVSREKKERFSLILESASTNQTSMYLCASSPTPGPEQFFGPGTRLTVL.

The V and J genes are TRBV2 and TRBJ2-1, with 8 bases identical to TRBD2. CDR3 size: 15 residues. CDR1 and CDR2 from the germline V gene are SNHLY and FYNNEI. The junction had 7 bases not matched to a gene; V was cut back by 1 base and J by 8 bases. DNA of the CDR3: TGTGCCAGCAGTGAAGAGGGACTAGGGGTTCATGAGCAGTTCTTC. It specifies CASSEEGLGVHEQFF. The variable domain in full, completed from reference TRBV2 and TRBJ2-1, reads EPEVTQTPSHQVTQMGQEVILRCVPISNHLYFYWYRQILGQKVEFLVSFYNNEISEKSEIFDDQFSVERPDGSNFTLKIRSTKLEDSAMYFCASSEEGLGVHEQFFGPGTRLTVL.

The chain joins TRBV24-1 to TRBJ2-2; D ambiguous. The V gene lost 5 bases and the J gene lost 0 bases, with 6 bases spanning the gap. Germline V gene lookup returns CDR1 KGHDR and CDR2 SFDVKD. The CDR3 is made up of 14 amino acids. The CDR3 region is CATSGQTNTGELFF. CDR3 coding DNA: TGTGCCACCAGTGGTCAAACGAACACCGGGGAGCTGTTTTTT.

This chain links TRBV5-1 with TRBJ2-1; no firm D call. The V and J ends lost 2 bases and 5 bases respectively, with 14 bases between them. Germline values: CDR1 SGHRS, CDR2 YFSETQ. CDR3 length equals 15 residues. The CDR3 DNA sequence: TGCGCCAGCAGCTTTTCCAGCCTAAGCAACAATGAGCAGTTCTTC. This sequence encodes CASSFSSLSNNEQFF.

V and J are TRBV29-1 and TRBJ1-1; D gene ambiguous. The CDR3 length is 13 residues. Trimming took 3 bases from V and 8 from J, leaving 16 bases between them. Germline V gene data show CDR1 as SQVTM and CDR2 as ANQGSEA. CDR3 protein: CSVDRGPGSEAFF. The CDR3 nucleotides are TGCAGCGTTGACCGGGGTCCTGGGAGCGAAGCTTTCTTT. Together with reference TRBV29-1 and TRBJ1-1, the CDR3 gives the full variable domain: SAVISQKPSRDICQRGTSLTIQCQVDSQVTMMFWYRQQPGQSLTLIATANQGSEATYESGFVIDKFPISRPNLTFSTLTVSNMSPEDSSIYLCSVDRGPGSEAFFGQGTRLTVV.

This chain uses TRBV5-5 with TRBJ2-7; 7 bases are shared with TRBD2. The germline CDR1 and CDR2 sequences are SGHKS and YYEKEE (reference sequence). This CDR3 contains 16 residues. V lost 2 bases to trimming and J lost 0 bases; unmatched junction nucleotides: 8. CDR3 sequence: CASSFGAGVLSYEQYF. The CDR3 DNA is TGTGCCAGCAGCTTTGGGGCGGGAGTCCTCTCCTACGAGCAGTACTTC.

This sequence joins TRBV28 and TRBJ1-1, with 10 bases identical to TRBD1. J was trimmed by 4 bases and V by 7 bases; bases with no gene match: 3. This CDR3 is 13 amino acids long. Germline lookup yields CDR1 MDHEN and CDR2 SYDVKM. The CDR3: CASMTGGGTEAFF. CDR3 DNA: TGTGCCAGCATGACAGGGGGCGGCACTGAAGCTTTCTTT.